These 17 T cell receptor beta chains were all obtained from the same sample, sequenced in a study of shared clonotypes between healthy human individuals. The data were produced by immunoSEQ multiplex PCR, yet TCRdb's version contains in-frame clones alone and is incomplete. The sample carries over a million clones, 65% to 80% recorded once. Material for sequencing was memory CD4+ T cells sorted from blood. The subset: CD45RA-negative fraction. The source is a man aged 18 to 29 in good health.

The CDR3 coding sequence is TGTGCCAGCTCACCACCGGGGGGGCGTGATACGCAGTATTTT. Translation gives CASSPPGGRDTQYF. The chain joins TRBV18 to TRBJ2-3; the D gene is possibly TRBD2 (7 bases). The CDR3 loop spans 14 amino acids. The ends were cut back, 0 bases at V and 6 bases at J, with 10 bases in the middle. The germline CDR1 and CDR2 sequences are KGHSH and LQKENI.

Points on this clone: Given the absence of the conserved phenylalanine or tryptophan at the CDR3 end, a read error is likely. The V and J genes are TRBV25-1 and TRBJ1-6; 9 positions agree with TRBD1. The germline V gene encodes CDR1 MGHDK and CDR2 SYGVNS. Trimming took 4 bases from V and 7 from J; bases not matched to a gene: 5. The CDR3 consists of 15 residues. This CDR3 reads CASSAKQGANSPLHS. As DNA, the CDR3 is TGTGCCAGCAGTGCCAAACAGGGGGCGAATTCACCCCTCCACTCT.

This clone was seen at least ten times. The chain couples TRBV14 to TRBJ1-1, with TRBD1 matching 7 bases. Germline CDR1 and CDR2: SGHDN and FVKESK. The V and J ends lost 2 bases and 11 bases, in that order; junction bases with no gene match: 11. This CDR3 has 14 residues. The CDR3 region has the DNA TGTGCCAGCAGCCAACTCGGGACAGTCCCCTGGGCTTTCTTT. This gives the protein CASSQLGTVPWAFF.

This clone was detected many times. The V call is TRBV14, the J call TRBJ1-2; 8 bases align to TRBD1. Germline lookup yields CDR1 SGHDN and CDR2 FVKESK. The length of the CDR3 is 13 residues. The junction had 3 bases not matched to a gene; V was cut back by 5 bases and J by 4 bases. CDR3 sequence (DNA): TGTGCCAGCAGCGGACAGGGTGTCTATGGCTACACCTTC. This gives the protein CASSGQGVYGYTF.

Notes on this clone: This same CDR3 is encoded by further DNA sequences in the sample. The rearrangement joins TRBV18 to TRBJ1-2, with D perhaps TRBD1 (6 bases). Trimming took 3 bases from V and 0 from J, leaving 8 bases between them. Germline V gene data show CDR1 as KGHSH and CDR2 as LQKENI. This CDR3 contains 14 residues. CDR3 nucleotide sequence: TGTGCCAGCTCACCTAACAGGGCTAACTATGGCTACACCTTC. Protein product: CASSPNRANYGYTF.

The rearrangement uses TRBV6-5 and TRBJ1-6; TRBD1 might be the D (5 bases). The V gene's germline CDR1 is MNHEY and CDR2 SVGAGI. The CDR3 length is 12 residues. Deletions cut 6 bases from V and 7 bases from J, with 7 bases between. The CDR3, as DNA: TGTGCCAGCAGACGACAGAATTCACCCCTCCACTTT. Protein: CASRRQNSPLHF.

V usage is TRBV27 and J usage is TRBJ2-3; a possible D gene is TRBD2 (6 bases). Germline V gives CDR1 MNHEY, CDR2 SMNVEV (reference sequence). Trimming shortened V by 1 base and J by 4 bases, and 21 bases separated the two germline ends. This CDR3 has 18 amino acids. The CDR3 DNA reads as TGTGCCAGCAGTTTATTCTCGGACCCCGGGGGAACGGCAGATACGCAGTATTTT. Amino acids: CASSLFSDPGGTADTQYF.

V is TRBV6-5 and J is TRBJ2-5; D is perhaps TRBD1 (6 bases). The CDR3 is made up of 15 amino acids. From germline, CDR1 is MNHEY and CDR2 SVGAGI. V was clipped by 7 bases and J by 9 bases, with 24 bases between them. CDR3 in DNA: TGTGCCAGCAACGAGCCGCCCCAGGGGTGGGTGGCCCAGTACTTC. Its translation is CASNEPPQGWVAQYF.

The CDR3 bases are TGTGCCAGCGAGTTCGTCGGGACAGGGGGCTACAATGAGCAGTTCTTC. Its protein is CASEFVGTGGYNEQFF. This rearrangement joins TRBV28 to TRBJ2-1; 11 bases map to TRBD1. The V gene's germline CDR1 is MDHEN and CDR2 SYDVKM. The CDR3 consists of 16 residues. V shed 8 bases, J shed 3 bases, and the junction held 9 bases outside the gene matches. Complete variable domain (other parts from reference TRBV28 and TRBJ2-1): DVKVTQSSRYLVKRTGEKVFLECVQDMDHENMFWYRQDPGLGLRLIYFSYDVKMKEKGDIPEGYSVSREKKERFSLILESASTNQTSMYLCASEFVGTGGYNEQFFGPGTRLTVL.

The J gene is TRBJ1-2, the V gene TRBV5-6; D is ambiguous. V was shortened by 1 base and J by 3 bases, with 16 bases between the two germline ends. The CDR3 covers 16 residues. Germline CDR1 and CDR2: SGHDT and YYEEEE. CDR3 DNA sequence: TGTGCCAGCAGCTTGAGATTGGCAGCATACTACTATGGCTACACCTTC. This gives the protein CASSLRLAAYYYGYTF.

The chain recombines TRBV5-1 with TRBJ2-1; TRBD2 matches 7 bases. The CDR3 runs to 15 residues. CDR1 and CDR2 (germline): SGHRS, YFSETQ. After removal of 4 bases from V and 7 bases from J, the junction contained 11 bases not matched to a gene. The CDR3 nucleotides are TGCGCCAGCAGCCCGGAAGGACTAGGCAGGAATGAGCAGTTCTTC. As protein: CASSPEGLGRNEQFF.

Here the CDR3 DNA reads TGTGCCAGCAGCCCCCCGGGACAGGGGTCCTACGAGCAGTACTTC. The encoded protein is CASSPPGQGSYEQYF. The chain is built from TRBV28 and TRBJ2-5, with 10 bases that match TRBD1. The tail of the sequence fits TRBJ2-7 better, so the J call may be wrong. CDR1 and CDR2 (germline): MDHEN, SYDVKM. The CDR3 is 15 residues long.

This clone appeared once. This sequence joins TRBV13 and TRBJ2-4; unclear D gene. Trimming took 1 base from V and 0 from J, leaving 10 bases between them. Germline-derived CDR1 and CDR2 are PRHDT and FYEKMQ (reference sequence). The CDR3 has 16 residues. The CDR3 DNA is TGTGCCAGCAGCTTAGCGGGCAGCCAAGCCAAAAACATTCAGTACTTC. Protein: CASSLAGSQAKNIQYF.

CDR3 residues: CASSVLRASGANVLTF. The CDR3 nucleotides read TGTGCCAGCAGCGTCCTAAGGGCCTCTGGGGCCAACGTCCTGACTTTC. The V call is TRBV9, the J call TRBJ2-6, with D hard to call. V gave up 2 bases and J gave up 0 bases, with 9 bases separating them. Looked up from germline, CDR1 is SGDLS and CDR2 is YYNGEE. The CDR3 has 16 residues.

The rearrangement links TRBV2 to TRBJ2-1; no clear D. V shed 3 bases and J shed 8 bases, with 17 bases lying between them. The CDR3 is 15 amino acids. Per germline, CDR1 SNHLY and CDR2 FYNNEI. In DNA form, the CDR3 reads TGTGCCAGCAGTGACGACTTAATCGGTCTCCATGAGCAGTTCTTC. This codes for CASSDDLIGLHEQFF.

This chain joins TRBV5-6 and TRBJ2-2, with D tentatively TRBD2 (5 bases). The V gene lost 4 bases and the J gene lost 2 bases, with 15 bases spanning the gap. The CDR3 contains 16 residues. Germline V gives CDR1 SGHDT, CDR2 YYEEEE. The CDR3 DNA reads as TGTGCCAGCAGCCCGGGGTCCCACCTCAACACCGGGGAGCTGTTTTTT. Protein: CASSPGSHLNTGELFF.

The J gene is TRBJ1-2, the V gene TRBV6-1; 10 bases map to TRBD1. Per germline, CDR1 MNHNS and CDR2 SASEGT. V lost 7 bases to trimming and J lost 8 bases; unmatched junction nucleotides: 13. CDR3 size: 15 residues. DNA of the CDR3: TGTGCCAGCACAAAATGGACAGGGACAGGGGAGGGCTACACCTTC. Protein sequence: CASTKWTGTGEGYTF.